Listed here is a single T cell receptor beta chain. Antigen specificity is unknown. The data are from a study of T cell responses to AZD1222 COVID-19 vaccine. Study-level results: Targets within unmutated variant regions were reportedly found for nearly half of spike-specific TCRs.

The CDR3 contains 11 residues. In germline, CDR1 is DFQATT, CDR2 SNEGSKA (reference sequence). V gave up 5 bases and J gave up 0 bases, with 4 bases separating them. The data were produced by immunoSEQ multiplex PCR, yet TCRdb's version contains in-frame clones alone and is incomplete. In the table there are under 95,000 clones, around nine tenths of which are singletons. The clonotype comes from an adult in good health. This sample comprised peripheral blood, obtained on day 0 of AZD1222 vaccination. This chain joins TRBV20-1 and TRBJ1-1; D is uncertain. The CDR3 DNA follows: TGCAGTGCTCCCTTGAACACTGAAGCTTTCTTT. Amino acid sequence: CSAPLNTEAFF.